Below are 11 T cell receptor beta chains sequenced from a single sample in a study of molecular identifiers for immune sequencing clone quantification. TCRdb re-called the PCR reads with MiXCR, one entry per CDR3 protein. The table lists about 640,000 distinct CDR3 sequences, 20% of them singletons, with roughly 0.9% in the top ten. The sequenced material came from naive CD8+ T cells from blood, with Jurkat cell RNA spiked in. The subset is: FACS-sorted CD8+CD4-CCR7+CD45RA+ naive T cells. These receptors all stem from a human donor in good health. Some libraries in this study had Jurkat cell RNA spiked in.

This clonotype was observed at least ten times. The chain recombines TRBV12-3 or TRBV12-4 with TRBJ2-5; no definite D call. Trimming stripped 3 bases from V and 2 bases from J, with 10 bases between. This CDR3 has 14 residues. This chain's CDR3 is CASSFSFQQETQYF. The CDR3 DNA sequence: TGTGCCAGCAGTTTTAGCTTCCAGCAAGAGACCCAGTACTTC.

There are a few counts of this clonotype. The rearrangement links TRBV4-1 to TRBJ2-5, with 7 bases aligning to TRBD1. The V and J ends lost 0 bases and 2 bases, in that order; junction bases with no gene match: 12. CDR3 length: 18 amino acids. The germline CDR1 and CDR2 sequences are MGHRA and YSYEKL. This CDR3 is CASSQDETGRLLQETQYF. The CDR3 DNA follows: TGCGCCAGCAGCCAAGATGAGACAGGGAGACTCCTTCAAGAGACCCAGTACTTC.

In this sample, this clonotype turned up many times. This chain joins TRBV29-1 and TRBJ2-3; TRBD2 matches 14 bases. The CDR3 covers 14 residues. Germline CDR1 reads SQVTM; CDR2 reads ANQGSEA. V lost 7 bases, J lost 3 bases, and 3 bases stayed unmatched. For the CDR3, the DNA is TGCAGCGGAGGGACTAGCGGGAGAACAGATACGCAGTATTTT. It codes for CSGGTSGRTDTQYF.

This clonotype showed up many times. The chain uses TRBV4-1 and TRBJ2-1; D call uncertain. This CDR3 has 12 amino acids. V was trimmed by 1 base and J by 7 bases, leaving 5 bases between them. Germline V gene data show CDR1 as MGHRA and CDR2 as YSYEKL. The CDR3 DNA is TGCGCCAGCAGCCAAGGGGTAAATGAGCAGTTCTTC. Translated: CASSQGVNEQFF.

Turning to this clonotype: A read error is possible here, since a much larger clone lies one base away. The J gene is TRBJ2-3, the V gene TRBV9, with D perhaps TRBD1 or TRBD2 (5 bases each). Germline CDR1 and CDR2: SGDLS and YYNGEE. Trimming stripped 0 bases from V and 2 bases from J, with 10 bases between. The CDR3 is 15 amino acids. The CDR3 spells CASSVGGRHTDTQYF. CDR3 nucleotides: TGTGCCAGCAGCGTAGGGGGACGGCACACAGATACGCAGTATTTT.

This sequence joins TRBV7-2 and TRBJ2-7, with 7 bases matching TRBD2. The CDR3 runs to 14 residues. The germline V gene encodes CDR1 SGHTA and CDR2 FQGNSA. The J segment lost 5 bases and the V segment lost 3 bases, leaving 7 bases of the junction unmatched. CDR3 in DNA: TGTGCCAGCAGCTTCAGGGACTATGGACACGAGCAGTACTTC. The encoded protein is CASSFRDYGHEQYF.

This clonotype occurred many times. The rearrangement joins TRBV2 to TRBJ1-4; maybe TRBD1 (6 bases). The CDR3 is 15 amino acids. V dropped 5 bases and J dropped 3 bases, with 13 bases sitting between them. From germline, CDR1 is SNHLY and CDR2 FYNNEI. The CDR3 is CASSNAGAANEKLFF. CDR3 bases: TGTGCCAGCAGTAATGCAGGGGCAGCTAATGAAAAACTGTTTTTT.

This chain uses TRBV19 with TRBJ2-1, with D maybe TRBD2 (5 bases). The CDR3 loop spans 12 amino acids. Germline CDR1 and CDR2: LNHDA and SQIVND (reference sequence). Trimming took off 5 bases at V and 9 bases at J, with 11 bases between the two ends. CDR3 protein: CASSLIRGEQFF. As DNA, the CDR3 is TGTGCCAGTAGTCTAATCCGGGGTGAGCAGTTCTTC.

The chain employs TRBV12-3 or TRBV12-4 and TRBJ2-7, with TRBD1 identical over 8 bases. The CDR3 runs to 15 residues. V gave up 3 bases and J gave up 3 bases; unmatched junction bases: 7. The CDR3, as DNA: TGTGCCAGCAGTTTCCCCGACAGGGGAGTCTACGAGCAGTACTTC. Translating gives CASSFPDRGVYEQYF.

This clonotype was counted at least ten times. The V gene is TRBV6-2 or TRBV6-3, the J gene TRBJ2-7; a possible D gene is TRBD1 (6 bases). Deletions cut 7 bases from V and 5 bases from J, with 12 bases between. The CDR3 extends over 12 amino acids. Germline CDR1 MNHEY, CDR2 SVGEGT. The CDR3 sequence is CASTNRVDEQYF. Written as DNA, the CDR3 is TGTGCCAGCACTAACAGGGTCGACGAGCAGTACTTC.

Concerning this clonotype itself: Since a much larger clone is just one base distant, this may be a read error. The rearrangement uses TRBV13 and TRBJ2-1, with 8 bases matching TRBD1. The CDR3 runs to 15 residues. V lost 7 bases and J lost 15; bases outside the gene matches: 20. CDR1 is PRHDT, CDR2 FYEKMQ, per germline (reference sequence). The CDR3 sequence: CASNFVGQGRTGRFF. CDR3 DNA: TGTGCCAGCAACTTCGTCGGACAGGGCAGGACCGGGAGGTTCTTC. The full variable domain, with the rest looked up from reference TRBV13 and TRBJ2-1, is AAGVIQSPRHLIKEKRETATLKCYPIPRHDTVYWYQQGPGQDPQFLISFYEKMQSDKGSIPDRFSAQQFSDYHSELNMSSLELGDSALYFCASNFVGQGRTGRFFGPGTRLTVL.